Here is one T cell receptor (beta chain) with its context. Time point meaning: newly diagnosed GD, antithyroid drugs for less than 3 months. After RNA was extracted from PBMCs, the TCR library was made from it. The CDR3 covers 13 residues. Germline assignment: CDR1 SGHVS and CDR2 FQNEAQ. Trimming stripped 5 bases from V and 2 bases from J, with 9 bases between. The authors built TCR beta libraries using iRepertoire HTBI primers and Arm-PCR of CDR3 regions. In TCRdb, the multiplex PCR reads were re-called with MiXCR into one record per CDR3 protein. The sample records 350,000 to 450,000 distinct CDR3 sequences, 16% being singletons. The data were obtained in a study of regulatory T cells in long-lasting Graves disease. Turning to the study itself: Patients with new Graves' disease had used antithyroid drugs below 3 months.

These data were likewise used in another study, on T cells in Graves' hyperthyroidism and ophthalmopathy.

This chain joins TRBV7-8 and TRBJ1-1; a possible D gene is TRBD1 (5 bases). Specimen: peripheral blood mononuclear cells (PBMCs), collected at new diagnosis, from a patient treated with antithyroid drugs. The clonotype comes from a man aged 40-50 years with Graves disease. The CDR3 protein is CASSGGGNTEAFF. The CDR3 nucleotides read TGTGCCAGCAGCGGGGGGGGTAACACTGAAGCTTTCTTT.